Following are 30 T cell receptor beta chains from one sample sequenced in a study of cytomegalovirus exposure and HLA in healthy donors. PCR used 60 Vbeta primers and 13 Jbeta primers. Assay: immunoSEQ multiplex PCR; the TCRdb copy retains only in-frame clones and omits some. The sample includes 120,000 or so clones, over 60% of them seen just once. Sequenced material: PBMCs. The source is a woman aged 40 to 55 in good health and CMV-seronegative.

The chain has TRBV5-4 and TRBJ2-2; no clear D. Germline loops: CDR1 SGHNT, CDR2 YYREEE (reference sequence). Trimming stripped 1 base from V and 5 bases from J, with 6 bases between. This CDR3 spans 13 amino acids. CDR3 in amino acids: CASSLSRTGELFF. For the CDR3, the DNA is TGTGCCAGCAGCTTGTCTCGGACCGGGGAGCTGTTTTTT.

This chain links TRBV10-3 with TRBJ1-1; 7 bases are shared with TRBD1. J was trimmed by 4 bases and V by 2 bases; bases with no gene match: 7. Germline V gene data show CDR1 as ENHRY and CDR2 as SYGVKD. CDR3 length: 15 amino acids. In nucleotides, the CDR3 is TGTGCCATCAGTGAGATAACAGGGGAGCGCACTGAAGCTTTCTTT. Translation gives CAISEITGERTEAFF.

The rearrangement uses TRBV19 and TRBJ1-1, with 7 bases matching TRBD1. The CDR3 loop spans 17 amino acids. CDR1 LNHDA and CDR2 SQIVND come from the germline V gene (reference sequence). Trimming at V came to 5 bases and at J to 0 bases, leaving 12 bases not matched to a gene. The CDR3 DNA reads TGTGCCAGTAGTCATGTCCCGGGACAGAGAATGAACACTGAAGCTTTCTTT. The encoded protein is CASSHVPGQRMNTEAFF.

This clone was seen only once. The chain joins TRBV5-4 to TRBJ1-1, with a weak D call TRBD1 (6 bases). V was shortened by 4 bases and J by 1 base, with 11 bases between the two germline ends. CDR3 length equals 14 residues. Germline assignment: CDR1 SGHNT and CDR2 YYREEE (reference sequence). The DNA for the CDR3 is TGTGCCAGCAGCAGCAGACAGGCGAACACTGAAGCTTTCTTT. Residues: CASSSRQANTEAFF.

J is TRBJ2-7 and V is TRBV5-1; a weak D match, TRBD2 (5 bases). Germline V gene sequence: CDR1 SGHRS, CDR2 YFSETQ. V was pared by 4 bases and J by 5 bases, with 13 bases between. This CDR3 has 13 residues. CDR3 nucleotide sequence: TGCGCCAGCAGCGCCGGGATACTAGACGAGCAGTACTTC. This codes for CASSAGILDEQYF.

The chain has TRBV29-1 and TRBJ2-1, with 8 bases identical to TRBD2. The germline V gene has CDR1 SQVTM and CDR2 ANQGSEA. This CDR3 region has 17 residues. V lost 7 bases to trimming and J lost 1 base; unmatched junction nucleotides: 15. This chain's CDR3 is CSARTPWTSRSYNEQFF. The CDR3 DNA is TGCAGCGCCCGAACTCCCTGGACTAGCCGATCCTACAATGAGCAGTTCTTC.

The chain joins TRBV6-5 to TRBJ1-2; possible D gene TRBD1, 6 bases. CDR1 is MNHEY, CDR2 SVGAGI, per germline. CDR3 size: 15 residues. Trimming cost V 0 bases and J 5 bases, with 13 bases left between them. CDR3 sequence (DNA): TGTGCCAGCAGTTACTCTCCAGGGGCTATATATGGCTACACCTTC. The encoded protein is CASSYSPGAIYGYTF.

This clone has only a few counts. CDR3: CASSPDSGEDTQYF. CDR3 DNA: TGTGCCAGCAGCCCGGACAGTGGTGAGGATACGCAGTATTTT. The chain joins TRBV7-9 to TRBJ2-3, with D possibly matching TRBD1 (6 bases). Germline CDR1 is SEHNR and CDR2 is FQNEAQ (reference sequence). The CDR3 runs to 14 residues. The V and J ends lost 5 bases and 6 bases respectively, with 15 bases between them.

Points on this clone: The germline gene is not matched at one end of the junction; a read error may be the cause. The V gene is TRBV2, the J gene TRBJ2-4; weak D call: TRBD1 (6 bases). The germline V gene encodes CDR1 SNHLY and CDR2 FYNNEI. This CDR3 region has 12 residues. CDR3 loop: CASGNRENSQYF. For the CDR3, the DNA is TGTGCCTCGGGTAACAGGGAAAACAGTCAGTACTTC.

The CDR3, as DNA: TGTGCCAGCAGTCCCAGGGGGAACACTGAAGCTTTCTTT. Its protein is CASSPRGNTEAFF. The J gene is TRBJ1-1, the V gene TRBV27; D may be TRBD1 (6 bases). Germline values: CDR1 MNHEY, CDR2 SMNVEV (reference sequence). The germline V and J ends were trimmed by 5 bases and 1 base, with 8 bases remaining between them. CDR3 length: 13 amino acids.

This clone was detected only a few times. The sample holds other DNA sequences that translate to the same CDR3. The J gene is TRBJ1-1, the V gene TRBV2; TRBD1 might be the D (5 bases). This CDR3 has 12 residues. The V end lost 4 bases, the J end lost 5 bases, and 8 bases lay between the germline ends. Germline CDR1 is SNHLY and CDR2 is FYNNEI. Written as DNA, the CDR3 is TGTGCCAGCAGTGGGGGGGGGACTGAAGCTTTCTTT. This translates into CASSGGGTEAFF.

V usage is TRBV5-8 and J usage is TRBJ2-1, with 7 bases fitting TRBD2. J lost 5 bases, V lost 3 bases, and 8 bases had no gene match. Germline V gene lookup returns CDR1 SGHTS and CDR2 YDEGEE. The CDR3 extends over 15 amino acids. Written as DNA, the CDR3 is TGTGCCAGCAGCTCACCGGGACTACGTGACAATGAGCAGTTCTTC. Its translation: CASSSPGLRDNEQFF.

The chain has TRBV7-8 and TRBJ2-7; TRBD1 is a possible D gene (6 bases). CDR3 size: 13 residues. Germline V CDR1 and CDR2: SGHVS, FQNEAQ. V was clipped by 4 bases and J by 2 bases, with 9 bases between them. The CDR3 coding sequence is TGTGCCAGCAGCTGGACAGACACCTACGAGCAGTACTTC. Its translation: CASSWTDTYEQYF.

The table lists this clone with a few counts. As DNA, the CDR3 is TGTGCCAGCAGCTTAATAGGGGGCAATCAGCCCCAGCATTTT. This encodes CASSLIGGNQPQHF. The genes are TRBV7-2 and TRBJ1-5; weak D call: TRBD1 (5 bases). Germline CDR1 is SGHTA and CDR2 is FQGNSA. CDR3 length: 14 amino acids. V lost 2 bases and J lost 2, with 7 bases in between.

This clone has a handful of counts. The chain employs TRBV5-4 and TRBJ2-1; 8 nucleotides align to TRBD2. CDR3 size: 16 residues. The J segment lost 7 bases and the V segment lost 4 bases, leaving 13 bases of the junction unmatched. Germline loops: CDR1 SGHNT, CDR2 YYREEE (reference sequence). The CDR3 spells CASSLEGGTSWNEQFF. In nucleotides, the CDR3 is TGTGCCAGCAGCCTGGAGGGGGGGACTAGTTGGAATGAGCAGTTCTTC.

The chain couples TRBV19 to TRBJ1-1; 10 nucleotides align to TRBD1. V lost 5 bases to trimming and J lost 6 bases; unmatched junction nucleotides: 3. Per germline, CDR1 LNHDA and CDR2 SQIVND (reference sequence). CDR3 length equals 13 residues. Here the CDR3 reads CASSRGQGAEAFF. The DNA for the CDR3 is TGTGCCAGTAGTCGTGGACAGGGGGCTGAAGCTTTCTTT.

CDR3 loop: CASSPVGENIQYF. CDR3 nucleotide sequence: TGCGCCAGCAGCCCGGTAGGGGAAAACATTCAGTACTTC. This chain uses TRBV5-1 with TRBJ2-4, with D tentatively TRBD1 (5 bases). Germline CDR1 SGHRS, CDR2 YFSETQ. V lost 4 bases and J 5 bases, leaving 10 bases between the germline ends. CDR3 size: 13 residues. The whole variable domain, filled in from reference TRBV5-1 and TRBJ2-4, reads KAGVTQTPRYLIKTRGQQVTLSCSPISGHRSVSWYQQTPGQGLQFLFEYFSETQRNKGNFPGRFSGRQFSNSRSEMNVSTLELGDSALYLCASSPVGENIQYFGAGTRLSVL.

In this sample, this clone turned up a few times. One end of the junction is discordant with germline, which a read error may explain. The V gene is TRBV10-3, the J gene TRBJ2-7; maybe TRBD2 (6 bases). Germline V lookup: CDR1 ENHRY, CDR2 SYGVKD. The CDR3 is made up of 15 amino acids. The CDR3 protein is CAVSGLGTGSSEQYF. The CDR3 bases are TGTGCCGTCAGTGGTCTGGGGACCGGGAGCTCCGAGCAGTACTTC.

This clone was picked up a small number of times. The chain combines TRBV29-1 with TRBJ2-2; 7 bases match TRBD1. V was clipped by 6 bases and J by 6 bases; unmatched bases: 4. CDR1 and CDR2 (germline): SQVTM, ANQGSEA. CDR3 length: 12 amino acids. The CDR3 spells CSVGDSAGELFF. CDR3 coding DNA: TGCAGCGTAGGGGACAGCGCCGGGGAGCTGTTTTTT.

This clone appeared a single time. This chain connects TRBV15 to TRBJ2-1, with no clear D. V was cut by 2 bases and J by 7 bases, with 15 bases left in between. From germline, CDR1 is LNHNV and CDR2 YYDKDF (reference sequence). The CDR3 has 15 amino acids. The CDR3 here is CATSRPAMRRNEQFF. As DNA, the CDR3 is TGTGCCACCAGCAGACCTGCTATGAGGCGGAATGAGCAGTTCTTC.

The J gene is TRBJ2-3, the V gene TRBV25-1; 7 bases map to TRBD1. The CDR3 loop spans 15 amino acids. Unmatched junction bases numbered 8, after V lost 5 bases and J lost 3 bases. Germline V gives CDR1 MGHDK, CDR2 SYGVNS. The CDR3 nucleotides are TGTGCCAGCAGTACCTACAGGGGTCGGACAGATACGCAGTATTTT. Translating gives CASSTYRGRTDTQYF.

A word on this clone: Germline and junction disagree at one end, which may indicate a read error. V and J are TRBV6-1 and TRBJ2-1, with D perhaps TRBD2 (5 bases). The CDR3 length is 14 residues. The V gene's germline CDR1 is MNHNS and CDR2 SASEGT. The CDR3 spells CASSESDFTNPILF. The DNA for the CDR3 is TGTGCCAGCAGTGAATCGGACTTTACTAATCCTATCCTCTTC.

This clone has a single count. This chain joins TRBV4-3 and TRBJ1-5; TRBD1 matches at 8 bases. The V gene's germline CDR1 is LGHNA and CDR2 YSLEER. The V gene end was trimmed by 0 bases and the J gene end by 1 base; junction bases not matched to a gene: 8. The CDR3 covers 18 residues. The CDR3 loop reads CASSQESKDRVSNQPQHF. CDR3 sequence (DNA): TGCGCCAGCAGCCAAGAAAGCAAGGACAGGGTGAGCAATCAGCCCCAGCATTTT.

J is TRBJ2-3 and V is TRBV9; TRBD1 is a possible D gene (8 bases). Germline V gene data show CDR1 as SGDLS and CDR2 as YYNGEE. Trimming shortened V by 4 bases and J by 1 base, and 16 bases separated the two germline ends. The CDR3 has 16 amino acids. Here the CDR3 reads CASSSGGGQGTDTQYF. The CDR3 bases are TGTGCCAGCAGCTCGGGCGGGGGACAGGGCACAGATACGCAGTATTTT. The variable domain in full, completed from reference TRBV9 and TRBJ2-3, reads DSGVTQTPKHLITATGQRVTLRCSPRSGDLSVYWYQQSLDQGLQFLIQYYNGEERAKGNILERFSAQQFPDLHSELNLSSLELGDSALYFCASSSGGGQGTDTQYFGPGTRLTVL.

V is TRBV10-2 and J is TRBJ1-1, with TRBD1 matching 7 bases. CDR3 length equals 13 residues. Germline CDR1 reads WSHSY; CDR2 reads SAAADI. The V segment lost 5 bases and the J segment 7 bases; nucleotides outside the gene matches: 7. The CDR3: CASSITGAGEAFF. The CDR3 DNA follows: TGCGCCAGCAGTATAACAGGGGCGGGTGAAGCTTTCTTT.

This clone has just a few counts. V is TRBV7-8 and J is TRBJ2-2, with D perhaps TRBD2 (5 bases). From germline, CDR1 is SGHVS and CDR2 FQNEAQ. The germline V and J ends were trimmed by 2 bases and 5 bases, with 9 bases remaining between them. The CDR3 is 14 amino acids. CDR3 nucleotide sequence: TGTGCCAGCAGCTTAATTCCGGGAACCGGGGAGCTGTTTTTT. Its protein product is CASSLIPGTGELFF. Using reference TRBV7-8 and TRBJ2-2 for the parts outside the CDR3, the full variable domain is GAGVSQSPRYKVAKRGQDVALRCDPISGHVSLFWYQQALGQGPEFLTYFQNEAQLDKSGLPSDRFFAERPEGSVSTLKIQRTQQEDSAVYLCASSLIPGTGELFFGEGSRLTVL.

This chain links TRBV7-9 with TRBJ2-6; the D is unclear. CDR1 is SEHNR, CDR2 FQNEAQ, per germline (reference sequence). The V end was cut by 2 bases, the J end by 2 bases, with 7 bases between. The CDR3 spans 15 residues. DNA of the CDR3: TGTGCCAGCAGCTTACGAGGTGCTGGGGCCAACGTCCTGACTTTC. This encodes CASSLRGAGANVLTF.

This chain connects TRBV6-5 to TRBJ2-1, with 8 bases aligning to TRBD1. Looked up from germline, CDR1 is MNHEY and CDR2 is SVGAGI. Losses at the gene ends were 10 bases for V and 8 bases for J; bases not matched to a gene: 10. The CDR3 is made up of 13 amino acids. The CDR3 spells CATRQGIVYEQFF. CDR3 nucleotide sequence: TGTGCCACCCGACAGGGGATCGTCTATGAGCAGTTCTTC.

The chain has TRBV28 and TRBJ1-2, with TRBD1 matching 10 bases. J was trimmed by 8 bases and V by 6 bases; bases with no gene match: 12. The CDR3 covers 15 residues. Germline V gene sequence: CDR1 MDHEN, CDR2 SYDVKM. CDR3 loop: CASRSPGTGEVGYTF. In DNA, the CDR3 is TGTGCCAGCAGGTCCCCCGGGACAGGGGAGGTCGGCTACACCTTC.

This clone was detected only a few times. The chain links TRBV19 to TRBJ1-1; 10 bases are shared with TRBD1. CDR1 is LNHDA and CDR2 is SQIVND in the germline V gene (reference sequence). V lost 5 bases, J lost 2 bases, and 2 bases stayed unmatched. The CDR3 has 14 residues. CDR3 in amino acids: CASSRQGANTEAFF. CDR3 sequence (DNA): TGTGCCAGTAGTCGACAGGGGGCTAACACTGAAGCTTTCTTT.